This TCR beta chain originates from a study of T cells in Graves' hyperthyroidism and ophthalmopathy. As for the study in general: Peripheral blood was taken when the disease was first diagnosed, before any treatment began. Study-level points and caveats: Most expanded thyroid clonotypes above 0.001 also appeared in blood.

Germline CDR1 and CDR2: MNHNS and SASEGT. V was clipped by 5 bases and J by 5 bases, with 18 bases between them. The CDR3 totals 16 residues. TCR beta CDR3 sequences were amplified from RNA transcripts. A first-round RT-PCR of the TCR CDR3 used the HTBI primer set. Each CDR3 protein is one row after TCRdb ran MiXCR on the multiplex PCR reads. The sample lists hundreds of thousands of distinct CDR3 sequences; around 19% were seen once. In its sample, this clonotype was seen many times. As yet, its antigen is unknown. Clinical symptoms, serum thyroxine, TRAb, thyroid ultrasound and orbital computed tomography informed diagnoses.

The chain uses TRBV6-1 and TRBJ1-4; D is possibly TRBD1 (6 bases). Sequencing was carried out using blood. The TCR originated in a middle-aged man with Graves' hyperthyroidism. The CDR3 nucleotides read TGTGCCAGCAGTTACTCCCTGCGGGGGGCGAATGAAAAACTGTTTTTT. Its translation: CASSYSLRGANEKLFF.